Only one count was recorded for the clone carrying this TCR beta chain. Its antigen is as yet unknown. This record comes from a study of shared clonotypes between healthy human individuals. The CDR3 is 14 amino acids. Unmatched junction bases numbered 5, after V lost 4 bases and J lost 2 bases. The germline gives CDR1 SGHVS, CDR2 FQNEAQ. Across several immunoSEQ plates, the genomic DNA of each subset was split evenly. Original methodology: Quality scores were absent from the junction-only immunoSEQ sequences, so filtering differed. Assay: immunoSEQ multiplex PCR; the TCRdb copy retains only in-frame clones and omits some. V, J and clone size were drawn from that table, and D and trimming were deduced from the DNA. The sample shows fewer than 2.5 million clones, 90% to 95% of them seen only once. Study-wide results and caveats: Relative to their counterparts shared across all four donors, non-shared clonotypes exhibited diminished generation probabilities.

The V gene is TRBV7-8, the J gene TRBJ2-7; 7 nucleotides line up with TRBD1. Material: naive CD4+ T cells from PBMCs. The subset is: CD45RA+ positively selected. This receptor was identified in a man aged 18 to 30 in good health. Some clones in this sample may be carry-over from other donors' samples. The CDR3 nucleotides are TGTGCCAGCAGCTCCCGGGACAGAACCTACGAGCAGTACTTC. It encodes CASSSRDRTYEQYF.